This entry features one T cell receptor beta chain sequence. The antigen it binds to is not known. It has no much larger one-base neighbor in the sample; base qualities were not kept. Relative to germline, V is 5 bases shorter and J is 2 bases shorter, with 4 bases between their ends. CDR1 is given as SQVTM and CDR2 as ANQGSEA, both from the germline V gene. Including the terminal cysteine and phenylalanine, the CDR3 comprises 12 residues. The sequence is cut down to CDR3 DNA, 36 bases in frame from base 1. Using the deep immunoSEQ assay, TCR CDR3 regions were amplified from genomic DNA by multiplex PCR. Genomic DNA extracted from each cell subset was distributed evenly over all wells of several immunoSEQ 96-well plates, and each plate served as one replicate. Each replicate PCR for sorted subsets received about 0.2 ug genomic DNA, equal to roughly 33,000 T cell genomes. The purified libraries were quantified using a Qubit 3.0 fluorometer, sized with a Bioanalyzer 2100, and then quantified again using the KAPA Library Quantification kit. A separate single-read 150-cycle Illumina NextSeq 550 flow cell was used to sequence each immunoSEQ 96-well plate. The original pipeline was this. The immunoSEQ output contained only junctional sequences without quality scores, so filtering could not match that applied to full-length reads. Sequences were annotated with PyIR, a Python wrapper for IgBLAST v1.9, and V/J genes and CDR3 were assigned using IMGT germline references. Reads with weak V/J assignments (E-value above 1e-6), missing CDR3, stop codons, out-of-frame junctions, or ambiguous translated residues were removed. V3J clonotypes were defined by identical inferred V gene, J gene, and CDR3 amino acid sequence. To compute the percentage overlap between repertoires, the number of shared unique clonotypes was divided by the size of the smaller repertoire. Three approaches were used to assess repertoire richness: RTK rarefaction, the Chao1 estimator, and Recon v2.1 estimates of unobserved clonotypes. For all TCRbeta clonotypes obtained by the gDNA method from four donors, generation probabilities were computed with OLGA. TCRdb re-hosts the immuneACCESS table, in-frame sequences only. Its copies lack some clones; in the studies checked, an unresolved V gene accounts for under half of them, and the cause for the rest is not known. Clone size and the V and J calls come from that table; the DNA yielded D and trimming. Recorded for this sample are some 2.3 million clones; 85% to 95% of them occurred a single time. Together, the top ten hold 0.3% to 0.4% of the sample.

The donors were healthy, HIV-negative adults with no recently reported acute infections or vaccinations. Every donor was a Caucasian adult residing in Nashville, Tennessee, USA. Magnetic negative selection was used to enrich CD4+ T cells, after which naive cells were positively selected on CD45RA and the negative fraction became the memory subset. Blood was collected by leukapheresis, and PBMCs were isolated by Ficoll-Histopaque density gradient centrifugation and then cryopreserved in liquid nitrogen vapor phase. Analytical flow cytometry was used to check the purity and quantity of each magnetically sorted T cell population. Each sorted fraction had its genomic DNA isolated and then quantified by UV absorbance on a Nanodrop 2000c. The sample originates from a study of shared clonotypes between healthy human individuals (dated by TCRdb to about 2020). Concerning the study at large: The cohort included three men and two women between 18 and 49 years of age. Per donor, three plates each were used for CD4 naive and CD4 memory, two for CD8 naive, and one for CD8 memory. Blood TCR repertoires of four to six healthy adults were deeply sequenced to estimate repertoire size and the extent of clonotype sharing between individuals. Libraries were prepared and TCR repertoires were sequenced by different laboratories using diverse techniques, in order to increase sequencing depth and limit assay-specific biases. Between about 0.85 and 9.5 billion PBMCs per donor were obtained by leukapheresis.

Results the study describes overall, beyond this receptor: The small number of donors limited the genetic and exposure-history diversity represented. When a handful of donors were compared, the shared fraction of clonotypes was roughly 5% for naive CD4, 3.5% for naive CD8, about 2.4% for memory CD4, and around 0.4% for memory CD8. Sampling was restricted to blood, and TCR repertoires in tissues likely differ from the TCR repertoires found in blood. Based on pairwise subsampling, the degree of clonotype sharing among donors was expected to be affected by sequencing depth. Higher generation probabilities were observed for clonotypes shared by all four sorted-subset donors than for non-shared clonotypes. Incomplete sequencing was indicated by rarefaction of sorted-subset datasets, despite the large sequencing depth. Naive subsets generally had larger estimated clonotype richness than memory subsets did.

The specimen was naive CD4+ T cells from PBMCs. The cell subset or site label, as the study defines it: CD45RA+ positively selected. The chain links TRBV29-1 with TRBJ2-6, with an unclear D gene assignment. This clonotype was sampled from a man younger than 35 in good health. Some clones in this sample may be carry-over from other donors' samples. The base sequence is TGCAGCGTTCCGGCTGGGGCCAACGTCCTGACTTTC. It translates as CSVPAGANVLTF. Beyond the CDR3, the reference TRBV29-1 and TRBJ2-6 genes provide the residues; the full variable domain reads: SAVISQKPSRDICQRGTSLTIQCQVDSQVTMMFWYRQQPGQSLTLIATANQGSEATYESGFVIDKFPISRPNLTFSTLTVSNMSPEDSSIYLCSVPAGANVLTFGAGSRLTVL.